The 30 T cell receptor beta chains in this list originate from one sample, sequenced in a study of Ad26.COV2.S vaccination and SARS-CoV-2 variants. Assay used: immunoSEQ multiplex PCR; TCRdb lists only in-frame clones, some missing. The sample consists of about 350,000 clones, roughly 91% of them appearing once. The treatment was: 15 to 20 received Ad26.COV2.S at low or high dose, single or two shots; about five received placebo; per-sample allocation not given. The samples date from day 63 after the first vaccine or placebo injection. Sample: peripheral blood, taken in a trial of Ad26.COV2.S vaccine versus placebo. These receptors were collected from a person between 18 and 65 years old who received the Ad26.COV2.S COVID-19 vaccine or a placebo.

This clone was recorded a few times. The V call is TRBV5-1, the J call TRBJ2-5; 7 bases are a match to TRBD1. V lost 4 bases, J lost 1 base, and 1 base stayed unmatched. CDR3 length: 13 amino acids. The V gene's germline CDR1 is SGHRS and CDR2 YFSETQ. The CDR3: CASSGTVQETQYF. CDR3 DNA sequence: TGCGCCAGCAGCGGGACAGTCCAAGAGACCCAGTACTTC. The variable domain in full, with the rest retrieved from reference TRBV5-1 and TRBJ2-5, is KAGVTQTPRYLIKTRGQQVTLSCSPISGHRSVSWYQQTPGQGLQFLFEYFSETQRNKGNFPGRFSGRQFSNSRSEMNVSTLELGDSALYLCASSGTVQETQYFGPGTRLLVL.

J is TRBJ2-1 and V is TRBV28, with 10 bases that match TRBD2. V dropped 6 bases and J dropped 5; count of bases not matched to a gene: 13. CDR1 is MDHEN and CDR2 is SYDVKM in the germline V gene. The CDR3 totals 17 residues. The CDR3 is CASRFSSSGSFDNEQFF. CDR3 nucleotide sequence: TGTGCCAGCAGGTTCTCCTCTAGCGGGAGTTTCGACAATGAGCAGTTCTTC. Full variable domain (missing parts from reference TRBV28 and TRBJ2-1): DVKVTQSSRYLVKRTGEKVFLECVQDMDHENMFWYRQDPGLGLRLIYFSYDVKMKEKGDIPEGYSVSREKKERFSLILESASTNQTSMYLCASRFSSSGSFDNEQFFGPGTRLTVL.

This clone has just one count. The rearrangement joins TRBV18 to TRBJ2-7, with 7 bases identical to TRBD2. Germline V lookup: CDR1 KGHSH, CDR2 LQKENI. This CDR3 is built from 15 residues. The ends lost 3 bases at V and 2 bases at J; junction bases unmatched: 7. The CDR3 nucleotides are TGTGCCAGCTCACCTAGTCGCGGGAGAGCCTACGAGCAGTACTTC. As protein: CASSPSRGRAYEQYF.

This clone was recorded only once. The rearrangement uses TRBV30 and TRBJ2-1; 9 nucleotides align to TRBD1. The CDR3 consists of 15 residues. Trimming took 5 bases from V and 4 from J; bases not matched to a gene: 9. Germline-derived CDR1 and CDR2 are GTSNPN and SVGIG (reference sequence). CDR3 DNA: TGTGCCTGGGTGGACAGGGGCGCTGTGTACAATGAGCAGTTCTTC. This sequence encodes CAWVDRGAVYNEQFF.

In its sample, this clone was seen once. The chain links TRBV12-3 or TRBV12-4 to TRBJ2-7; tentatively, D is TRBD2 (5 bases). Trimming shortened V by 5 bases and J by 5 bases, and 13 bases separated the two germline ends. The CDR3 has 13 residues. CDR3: CASSRRGPDEQYF. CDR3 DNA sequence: TGTGCCAGCAGTCGACGGGGTCCCGACGAGCAGTACTTC.

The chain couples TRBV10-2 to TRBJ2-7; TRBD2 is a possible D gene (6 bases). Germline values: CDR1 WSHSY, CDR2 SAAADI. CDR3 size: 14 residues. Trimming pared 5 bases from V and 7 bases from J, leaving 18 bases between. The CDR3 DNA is TGCGCCAGCAGTAGTCGGCTCAGCGGGTGGGAGCAGTACTTC. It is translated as CASSSRLSGWEQYF.

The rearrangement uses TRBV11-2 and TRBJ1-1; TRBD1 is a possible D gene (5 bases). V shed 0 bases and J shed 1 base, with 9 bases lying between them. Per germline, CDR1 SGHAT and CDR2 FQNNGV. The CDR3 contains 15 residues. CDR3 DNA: TGTGCCAGCAGCTTAGAGGGACGACAGAACACTGAAGCTTTCTTT. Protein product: CASSLEGRQNTEAFF.

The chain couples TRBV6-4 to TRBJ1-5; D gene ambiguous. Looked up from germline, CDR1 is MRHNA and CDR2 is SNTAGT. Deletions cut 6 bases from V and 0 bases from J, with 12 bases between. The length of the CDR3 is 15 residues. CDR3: CASRGLCYSNQPQHF. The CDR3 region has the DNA TGTGCCAGCAGAGGACTGTGCTATAGCAATCAGCCCCAGCATTTT.

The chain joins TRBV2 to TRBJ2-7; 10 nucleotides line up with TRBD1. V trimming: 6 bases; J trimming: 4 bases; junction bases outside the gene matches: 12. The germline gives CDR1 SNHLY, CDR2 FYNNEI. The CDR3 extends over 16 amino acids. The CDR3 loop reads CASRAYGQGVWYEQYF. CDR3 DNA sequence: TGTGCCAGCAGAGCCTATGGACAGGGGGTGTGGTACGAGCAGTACTTC.

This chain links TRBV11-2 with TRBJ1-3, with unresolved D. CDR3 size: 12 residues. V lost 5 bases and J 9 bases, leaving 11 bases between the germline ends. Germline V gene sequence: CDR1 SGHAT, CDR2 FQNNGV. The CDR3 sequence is CASSLAGGTIYF. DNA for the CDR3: TGTGCCAGCAGCCTCGCTGGTGGCACCATATATTTT.

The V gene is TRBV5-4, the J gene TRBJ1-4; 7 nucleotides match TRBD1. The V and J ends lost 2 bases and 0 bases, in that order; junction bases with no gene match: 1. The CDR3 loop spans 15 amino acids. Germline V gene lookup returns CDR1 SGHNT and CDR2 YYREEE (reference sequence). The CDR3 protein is CASSFGTATNEKLFF. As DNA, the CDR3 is TGTGCCAGCAGCTTTGGGACAGCAACTAATGAAAAACTGTTTTTT.

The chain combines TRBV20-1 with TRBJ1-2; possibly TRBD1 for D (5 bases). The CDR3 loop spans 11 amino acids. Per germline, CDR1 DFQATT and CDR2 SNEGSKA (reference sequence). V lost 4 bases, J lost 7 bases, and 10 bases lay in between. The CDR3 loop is CSAKGYSGYTF. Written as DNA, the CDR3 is TGCAGTGCTAAGGGGTACAGTGGCTACACCTTC.

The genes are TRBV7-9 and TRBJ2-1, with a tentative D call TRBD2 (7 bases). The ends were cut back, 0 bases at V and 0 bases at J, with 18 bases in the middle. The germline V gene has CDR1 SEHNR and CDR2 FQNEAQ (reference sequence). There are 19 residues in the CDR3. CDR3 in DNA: TGTGCCAGCAGCTTAGCGCTTCGGGGGGCCGAGACCTCCTACAATGAGCAGTTCTTC. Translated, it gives CASSLALRGAETSYNEQFF.

The CDR3 loop reads CASSPGTSGSSFLLNEQFF. The CDR3 coding sequence is TGCGCCAGCAGCCCCGGGACTAGCGGGAGTTCGTTTTTATTGAATGAGCAGTTCTTC. The chain carries TRBV5-1 and TRBJ2-1; 14 nucleotides align to TRBD2. Germline V gives CDR1 SGHRS, CDR2 YFSETQ. Germline trimming cut 4 bases from V and 7 bases from J; bases unmatched to any gene: 16. This CDR3 contains 19 residues.

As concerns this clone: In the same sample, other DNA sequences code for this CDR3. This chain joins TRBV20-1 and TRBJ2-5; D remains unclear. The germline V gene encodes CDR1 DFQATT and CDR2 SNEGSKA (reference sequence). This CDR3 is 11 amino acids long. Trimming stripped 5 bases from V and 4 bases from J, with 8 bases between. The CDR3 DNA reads TGCAGTGCTCGAAGAGGAGAGACCCAGTACTTC. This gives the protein CSARRGETQYF.

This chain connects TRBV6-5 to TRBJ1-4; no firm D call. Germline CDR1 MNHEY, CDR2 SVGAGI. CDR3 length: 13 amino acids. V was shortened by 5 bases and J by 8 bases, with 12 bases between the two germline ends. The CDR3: CASSTERGEKLFF. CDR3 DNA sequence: TGTGCCAGCAGTACGGAACGCGGGGAAAAACTGTTTTTT.

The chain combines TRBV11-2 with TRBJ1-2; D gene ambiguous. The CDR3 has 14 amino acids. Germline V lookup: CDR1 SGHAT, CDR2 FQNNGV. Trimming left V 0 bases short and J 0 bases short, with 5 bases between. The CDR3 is CASSLEETNYGYTF. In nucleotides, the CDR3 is TGTGCCAGCAGCTTAGAGGAGACTAACTATGGCTACACCTTC.

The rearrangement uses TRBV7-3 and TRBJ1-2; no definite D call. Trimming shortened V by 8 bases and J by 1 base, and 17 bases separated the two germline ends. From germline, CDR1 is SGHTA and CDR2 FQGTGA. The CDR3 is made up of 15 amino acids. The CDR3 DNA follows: TGTGCCAGCGGCTCCGGACCCGAGGGTAACTATGGCTACACCTTC. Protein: CASGSGPEGNYGYTF.

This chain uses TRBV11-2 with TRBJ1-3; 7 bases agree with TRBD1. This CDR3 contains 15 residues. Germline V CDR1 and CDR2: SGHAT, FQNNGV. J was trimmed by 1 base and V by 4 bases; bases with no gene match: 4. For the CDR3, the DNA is TGTGCCAGCAGCTCGGGGACAGTTTCTGGAAACACCATATATTTT. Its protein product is CASSSGTVSGNTIYF.

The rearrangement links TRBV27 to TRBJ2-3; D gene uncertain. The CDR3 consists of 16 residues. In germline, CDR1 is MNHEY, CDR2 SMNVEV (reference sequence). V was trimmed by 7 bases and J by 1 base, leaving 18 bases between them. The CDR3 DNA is TGTGCCAGCACCACCAAGTATGGGCAGGGCACAGATACGCAGTATTTT. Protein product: CASTTKYGQGTDTQYF.

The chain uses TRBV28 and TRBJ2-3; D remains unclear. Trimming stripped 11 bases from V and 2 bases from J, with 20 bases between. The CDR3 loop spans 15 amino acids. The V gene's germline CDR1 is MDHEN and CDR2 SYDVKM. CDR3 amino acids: CACSPVYRDTDTQYF. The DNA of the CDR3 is TGTGCCTGTTCCCCTGTCTATCGAGACACAGATACGCAGTATTTT.

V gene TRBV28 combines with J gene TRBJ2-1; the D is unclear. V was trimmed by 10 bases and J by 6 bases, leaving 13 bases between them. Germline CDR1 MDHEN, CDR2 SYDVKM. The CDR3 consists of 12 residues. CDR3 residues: CATRSGGNEQFF. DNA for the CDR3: TGTGCCACCAGGTCGGGCGGCAATGAGCAGTTCTTC.

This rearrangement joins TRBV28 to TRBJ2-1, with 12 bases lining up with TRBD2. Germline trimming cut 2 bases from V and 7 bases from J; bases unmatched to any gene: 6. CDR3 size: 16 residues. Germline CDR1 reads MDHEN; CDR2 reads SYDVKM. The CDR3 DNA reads TGTGCCAGCAGTTTAACGACTAGCGGGAGTCGGAATGAGCAGTTCTTC. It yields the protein CASSLTTSGSRNEQFF. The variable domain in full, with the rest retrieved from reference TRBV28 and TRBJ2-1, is DVKVTQSSRYLVKRTGEKVFLECVQDMDHENMFWYRQDPGLGLRLIYFSYDVKMKEKGDIPEGYSVSREKKERFSLILESASTNQTSMYLCASSLTTSGSRNEQFFGPGTRLTVL.

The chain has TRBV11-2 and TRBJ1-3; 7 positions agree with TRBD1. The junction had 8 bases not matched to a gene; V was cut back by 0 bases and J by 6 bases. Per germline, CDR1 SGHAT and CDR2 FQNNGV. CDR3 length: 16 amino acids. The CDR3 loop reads CASSLDPGTVLNTIYF. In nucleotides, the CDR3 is TGTGCCAGCAGCTTAGATCCCGGGACAGTTCTAAACACCATATATTTT.

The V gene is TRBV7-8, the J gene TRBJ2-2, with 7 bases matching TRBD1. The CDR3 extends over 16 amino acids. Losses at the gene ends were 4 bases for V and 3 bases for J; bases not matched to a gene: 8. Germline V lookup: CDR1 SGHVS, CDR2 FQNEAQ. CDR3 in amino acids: CASSSVTGSHTGELFF. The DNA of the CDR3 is TGTGCCAGCAGCTCCGTGACAGGGTCGCACACCGGGGAGCTGTTTTTT.

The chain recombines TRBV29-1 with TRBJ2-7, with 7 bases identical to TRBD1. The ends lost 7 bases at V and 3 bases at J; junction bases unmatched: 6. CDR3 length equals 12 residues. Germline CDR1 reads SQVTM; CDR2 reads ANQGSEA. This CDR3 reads CSAATGIYEQYF. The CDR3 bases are TGCAGCGCCGCGACAGGGATCTACGAGCAGTACTTC.

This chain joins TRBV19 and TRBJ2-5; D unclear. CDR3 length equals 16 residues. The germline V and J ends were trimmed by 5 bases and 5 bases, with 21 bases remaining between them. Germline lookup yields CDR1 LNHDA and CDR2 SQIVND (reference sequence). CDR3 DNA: TGTGCCAGTAGTGTATACCCTGGAGAGGCACAGGAGACCCAGTACTTC. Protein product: CASSVYPGEAQETQYF.

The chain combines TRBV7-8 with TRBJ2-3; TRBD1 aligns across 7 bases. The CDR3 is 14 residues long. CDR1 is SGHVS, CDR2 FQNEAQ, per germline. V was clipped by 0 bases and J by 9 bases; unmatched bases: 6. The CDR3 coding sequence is TGTGCCAGCAGCTTAGCAGCGCAGGGACAGACGCAGTATTTT. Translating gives CASSLAAQGQTQYF. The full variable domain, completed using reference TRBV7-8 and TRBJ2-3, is GAGVSQSPRYKVAKRGQDVALRCDPISGHVSLFWYQQALGQGPEFLTYFQNEAQLDKSGLPSDRFFAERPEGSVSTLKIQRTQQEDSAVYLCASSLAAQGQTQYFGPGTRLTVL.

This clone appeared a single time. The DNA for the CDR3 is TGTGCCAGCAGGGGGACACTCAATCAGCCCCAGCATTTT. Encoded protein: CASRGTLNQPQHF. The chain joins TRBV25-1 to TRBJ1-5; D perhaps matches TRBD1 (6 bases). The CDR3 is made up of 13 amino acids. Trimming removed 6 bases from V and 3 bases from J, with 9 bases in between. Germline V gene sequence: CDR1 MGHDK, CDR2 SYGVNS.

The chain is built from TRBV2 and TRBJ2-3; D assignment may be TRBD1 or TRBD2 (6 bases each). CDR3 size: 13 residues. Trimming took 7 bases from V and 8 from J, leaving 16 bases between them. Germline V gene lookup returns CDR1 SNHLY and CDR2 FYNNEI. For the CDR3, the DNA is TGTGCCAGCAACGGGGGCGCGGTCGGTACGCAGTATTTT. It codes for CASNGGAVGTQYF.